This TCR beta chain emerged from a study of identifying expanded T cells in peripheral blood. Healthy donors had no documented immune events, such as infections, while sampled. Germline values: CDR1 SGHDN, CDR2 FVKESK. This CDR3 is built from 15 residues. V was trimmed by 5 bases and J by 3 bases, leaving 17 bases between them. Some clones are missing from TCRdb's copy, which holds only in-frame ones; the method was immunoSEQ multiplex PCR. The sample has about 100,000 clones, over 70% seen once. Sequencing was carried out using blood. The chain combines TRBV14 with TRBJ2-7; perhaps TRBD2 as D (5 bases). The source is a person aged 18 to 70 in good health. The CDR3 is CASSKGPGMIYEQYF. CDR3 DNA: TGTGCCAGCAGCAAAGGACCCGGGATGATCTACGAGCAGTACTTC.